This TCR beta chain was identified in a study of blood T cell repertoires in COVID-19. The CDR3 runs to 18 residues. Sequenced by immunoSEQ multiplex PCR; TCRdb stores in-frame clones only, minus some. The sample records 250,000 to 400,000 clones, about 89% being singletons. Sequencing was carried out using PBMCs or T cells enriched from blood (not recorded which). The receptor comes from a man between 60 and 70 years old who had recovered from COVID-19. The chain couples TRBV21-1 to TRBJ2-5; TRBD2, the table's D call, was not compared with the DNA. TRBV21-1 constitutes a pseudogene. The CDR3 region has the DNA TGTGCCAGCAGCAAAGTGGGAGGGACTAGCGGGAGTTCTGAGACCCAGTACTTC. This translates into CASSKVGGTSGSSETQYF.